Listed below are T cell receptor beta chains from one sample, sequenced in a study of response to subunit inactivated influenza vaccine. TCRdb redid the calling of the RT-PCR reads with MiXCR, one entry per CDR3 protein. Of about 570,000 distinct CDR3 sequences in the sample, about 11% were seen once. These sequences were also reported in another study, on T cells expressing NK-cell markers.

The sequences come from PBMCs from blood, collected on the day of vaccination. The receptors shown here come from a man between 45 and 60 years old who received an inactivated influenza vaccine. The CDR3 runs from the conserved cysteine through the conserved F or W. D genes are given only for firm matches. The listing skips clone size in some rows; elsewhere it reads once, few, many or a size class.

v_gene,j_gene,len,abundance,d_gene,CDR3aa,CDR3nt
TRBV5-6,TRBJ1-3,15,NA,NA,CASSLRANSGNTIYF,TGTGCCAGCAGCCTCAGAGCAAACTCTGGAAACACCATATATTTT
TRBV19,TRBJ2-1,15,NA,NA,CASSISRASLYEQFF,TGTGCCAGTAGTATAAGTAGGGCTAGCCTCTATGAGCAGTTCTTC
TRBV2,TRBJ2-3,15,NA,TRBD2,CASEMLAGRGDTQYF,TGTGCCAGCGAAATGCTAGCGGGGAGAGGGGATACGCAGTATTTT
TRBV7-9,TRBJ1-2,17,NA,NA,CASSPLAGKEANYGYTF,TGTGCCAGCAGCCCGCTCGCGGGGAAGGAAGCTAACTATGGCTACACCTTC
TRBV4-2,TRBJ2-1,18,few,TRBD2,CASSLPSGRESPIYEQFF,TGTGCCAGCAGCTTACCCAGCGGGAGGGAGAGCCCTATTTATGAGCAGTTCTTC
TRBV20-1,TRBJ1-5,15,NA,NA,CSASYLGNSNQPQHF,TGCAGTGCTAGTTATCTGGGGAATAGCAATCAGCCCCAGCATTTT
TRBV29-1,TRBJ2-1,14,many,NA,CSVGLGTGINEQFF,TGCAGCGTTGGACTGGGGACTGGCATCAATGAGCAGTTCTTC
TRBV25-1,TRBJ2-5,11,few,NA,CASRGVKTQYF,TGTGCCAGCAGGGGCGTCAAGACCCAGTACTTC
TRBV2,TRBJ2-5,15,NA,TRBD2,CASSATSGGTGTQYF,TGTGCCAGCAGTGCCACTAGCGGGGGGACAGGGACCCAGTACTTC
TRBV7-9,TRBJ2-7,15,NA,NA,CASSEIADTNYEQYF,TGTGCCAGCAGCGAAATAGCGGATACAAACTACGAGCAGTACTTC
TRBV10-2,TRBJ2-7,16,NA,TRBD1,CASSESIQGALDEQYF,TGCGCCAGCAGTGAGTCGATTCAGGGGGCGTTAGACGAGCAGTACTTC
TRBV11-2,TRBJ2-3,15,NA,TRBD2,CASSYPSGEVDTQYF,TGTGCCAGCAGCTATCCTAGCGGGGAGGTGGATACGCAGTATTTT
TRBV6-2/TRBV6-3,TRBJ2-1,14,many,TRBD1,CASRGTGVGDEQFF,TGTGCCAGCAGAGGGACAGGGGTGGGGGATGAGCAGTTCTTC
TRBV20-1,TRBJ1-1,10,NA,NA,CSAVNTEAFF,TGCAGTGCCGTAAACACTGAAGCTTTCTTT
TRBV2,TRBJ2-7,15,NA,NA,CASSERAGFSYEQYF,TGTGCCAGCAGTGAGAGGGCCGGGTTCTCCTACGAGCAGTACTTC
TRBV5-1,TRBJ2-2,15,NA,NA,CASSLDTANTGELFF,TGCGCCAGCAGCTTGGACACCGCGAACACCGGGGAGCTGTTTTTT
TRBV2,TRBJ2-1,11,many,NA,CASRENNEQFF,TGTGCCAGCAGGGAGAACAATGAGCAGTTCTTC
TRBV6-2/TRBV6-3,TRBJ2-7,16,NA,TRBD1,CASSWIPGTGNYEQYF,TGTGCCAGCAGTTGGATACCCGGGACAGGGAACTACGAGCAGTACTTC
TRBV12-3/TRBV12-4,TRBJ2-3,15,few,NA,CASSYNPRVGDTQYF,TGTGCCAGCAGTTACAATCCAAGGGTGGGGGATACGCAGTATTTT
TRBV12-3/TRBV12-4,TRBJ2-7,14,few,NA,CASKPGELRGEQYF,TGTGCCAGCAAACCCGGGGAACTACGGGGCGAGCAGTACTTC
TRBV4-3,TRBJ2-1,15,NA,NA,CASSQDLPSYNEQFF,TGCGCCAGCAGCCAAGATTTGCCTTCATACAATGAGCAGTTCTTC
TRBV24-1,TRBJ1-4,14,few,NA,CATSDSTVNEKLFF,TGTGCCACCAGTGATTCGACAGTTAATGAAAAACTGTTTTTT
TRBV5-1,TRBJ2-2,13,NA,NA,CASSLTSSGELFF,TGCGCCAGCAGCTTAACTAGCTCCGGGGAGCTGTTTTTT
TRBV7-8,TRBJ2-5,14,NA,NA,CASSLVTSSETQYF,TGTGCCAGCAGCTTAGTTACCAGCAGTGAGACCCAGTACTTC
TRBV6-1,TRBJ1-6,14,few,NA,CASSAFIRSSPLHF,TGTGCCAGCAGTGCCTTTATAAGGAGTTCACCCCTCCACTTT
TRBV23-1,TRBJ2-2,13,few,TRBD1,CASDKGATGELFF,TGCGCCAGCGATAAGGGGGCTACCGGGGAGCTGTTTTTT
TRBV4-3,TRBJ2-1,17,few,TRBD2,CASSHQLLAGAYNEQFF,TGCGCCAGCAGCCATCAATTACTAGCGGGGGCCTACAATGAGCAGTTCTTC
TRBV20-1,TRBJ2-1,13,few,NA,CSARDRGINEQFF,TGCAGTGCTAGAGACCGGGGGATCAATGAGCAGTTCTTC
TRBV6-2/TRBV6-3,TRBJ2-1,15,NA,TRBD1,CASSTPGQGVAEQFF,TGTGCCAGCAGTACTCCGGGACAGGGGGTTGCTGAGCAGTTCTTC
TRBV5-1,TRBJ2-1,16,NA,NA,CASSDGILHGGNEQFF,TGCGCCAGCAGTGACGGGATACTACATGGGGGCAATGAGCAGTTCTTC
TRBV12-3/TRBV12-4,TRBJ2-4,16,many,TRBD2,CASRQAGGLAKNIQYF,TGTGCCAGCAGACAAGCGGGGGGGCTAGCCAAAAACATTCAGTACTTC
TRBV5-6,TRBJ2-6,19,NA,NA,CASTYQPTGLISGANVLTF,TGTGCCAGCACCTATCAACCCACAGGACTCATCTCTGGGGCCAACGTCCTGACTTTC
TRBV4-1,TRBJ2-7,14,once,TRBD1,CASSRETGGYEQYF,TGCGCCAGCAGCCGGGAGACAGGGGGCTACGAGCAGTACTTC
TRBV2,TRBJ1-5,14,NA,NA,CASSAGQFNQPQHF,TGTGCCAGCAGTGCCGGACAGTTCAATCAGCCCCAGCATTTT
TRBV28,TRBJ2-3,16,NA,TRBD1,CASSIGTGLSTDTQYF,TGTGCCAGCAGTATTGGGACAGGACTTAGCACAGATACGCAGTATTTT